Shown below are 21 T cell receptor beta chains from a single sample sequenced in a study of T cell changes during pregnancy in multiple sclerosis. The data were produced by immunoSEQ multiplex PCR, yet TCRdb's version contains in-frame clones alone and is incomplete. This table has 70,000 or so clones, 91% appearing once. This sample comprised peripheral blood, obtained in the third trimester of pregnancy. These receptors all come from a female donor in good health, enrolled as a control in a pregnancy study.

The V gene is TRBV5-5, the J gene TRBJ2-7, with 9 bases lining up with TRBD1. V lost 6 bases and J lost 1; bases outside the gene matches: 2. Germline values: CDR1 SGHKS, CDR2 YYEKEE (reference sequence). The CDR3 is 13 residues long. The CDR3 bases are TGTGCCAGCACAGGACAGGGGTCCTACGAGCAGTACTTC. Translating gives CASTGQGSYEQYF.

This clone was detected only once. CDR3 region: CASSPRSGPQTEKLFF. The CDR3 region has the DNA TGTGCCAGCTCACCACGGTCAGGGCCTCAGACTGAAAAACTGTTTTTT. The chain uses TRBV18 and TRBJ1-4, with D maybe TRBD1 (5 bases). Trimming removed 1 base from V and 7 bases from J, with 16 bases in between. Germline V CDR1 and CDR2: KGHSH, LQKENI. This CDR3 is built from 16 residues.

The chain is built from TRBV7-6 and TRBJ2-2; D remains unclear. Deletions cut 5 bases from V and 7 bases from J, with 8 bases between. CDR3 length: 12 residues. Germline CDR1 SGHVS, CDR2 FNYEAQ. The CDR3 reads CASSLRGGELFF. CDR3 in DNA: TGTGCCAGCAGCCTTAGAGGCGGGGAGCTGTTTTTT. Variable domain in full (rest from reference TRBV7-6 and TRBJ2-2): GAGVSQSPRYKVTKRGQDVALRCDPISGHVSLYWYRQALGQGPEFLTYFNYEAQQDKSGLPNDRFSAERPEGSISTLTIQRTEQRDSAMYRCASSLRGGELFFGEGSRLTVL.

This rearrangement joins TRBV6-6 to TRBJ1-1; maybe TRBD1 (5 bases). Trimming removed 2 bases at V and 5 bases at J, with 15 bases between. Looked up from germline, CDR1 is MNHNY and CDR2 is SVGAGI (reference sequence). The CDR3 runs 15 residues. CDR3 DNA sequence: TGTGCCAGCAGTTACCGGCGGGACGACCGAACTGAAGCTTTCTTT. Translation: CASSYRRDDRTEAFF.

CDR3: CASSGRLGETQYF. The CDR3 DNA follows: TGCGCCAGCAGCGGGAGGTTGGGGGAGACCCAGTACTTC. The V and J genes are TRBV10-1 and TRBJ2-5; 7 bases are a match to TRBD2. This CDR3 is 13 amino acids long. The V gene end was trimmed by 6 bases and the J gene end by 5 bases; junction bases not matched to a gene: 6. Germline V lookup: CDR1 WNHNN, CDR2 SYGVQD (reference sequence).

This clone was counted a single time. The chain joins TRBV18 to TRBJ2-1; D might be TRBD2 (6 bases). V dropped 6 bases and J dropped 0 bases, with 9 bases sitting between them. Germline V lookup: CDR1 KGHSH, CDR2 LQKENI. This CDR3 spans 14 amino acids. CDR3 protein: CASSHGSSYNEQFF. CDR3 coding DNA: TGTGCCAGCTCTCACGGGAGCTCCTACAATGAGCAGTTCTTC.

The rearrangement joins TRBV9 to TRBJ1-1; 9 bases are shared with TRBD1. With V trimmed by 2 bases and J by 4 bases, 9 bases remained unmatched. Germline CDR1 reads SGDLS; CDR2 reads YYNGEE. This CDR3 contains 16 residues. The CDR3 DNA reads TGTGCCAGCAGCGTCGGTCCAGGACAGGGGATCACTGAAGCTTTCTTT. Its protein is CASSVGPGQGITEAFF.

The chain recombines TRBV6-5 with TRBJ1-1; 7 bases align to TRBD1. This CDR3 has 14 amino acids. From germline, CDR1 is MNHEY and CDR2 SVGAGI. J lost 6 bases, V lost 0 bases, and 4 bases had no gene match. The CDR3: CASSYSDRRSEAFF. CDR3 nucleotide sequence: TGTGCCAGCAGTTACTCGGACAGGCGCTCTGAAGCTTTCTTT.

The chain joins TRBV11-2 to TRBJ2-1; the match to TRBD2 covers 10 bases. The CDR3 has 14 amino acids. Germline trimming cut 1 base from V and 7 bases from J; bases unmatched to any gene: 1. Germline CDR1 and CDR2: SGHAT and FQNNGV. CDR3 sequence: CASSLGAGGNEQFF. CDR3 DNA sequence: TGTGCCAGCAGCTTAGGAGCGGGAGGGAATGAGCAGTTCTTC.

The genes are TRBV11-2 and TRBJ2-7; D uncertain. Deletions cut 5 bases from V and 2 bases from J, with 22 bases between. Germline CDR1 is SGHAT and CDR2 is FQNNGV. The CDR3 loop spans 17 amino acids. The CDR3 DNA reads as TGTGCCAGCAGCCTGATTCTGCGGCAGATTCACCCCTACGAGCAGTACTTC. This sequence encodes CASSLILRQIHPYEQYF. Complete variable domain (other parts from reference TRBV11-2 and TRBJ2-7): EAGVAQSPRYKIIEKRQSVAFWCNPISGHATLYWYQQILGQGPKLLIQFQNNGVVDDSQLPKDRFSAERLKGVDSTLKIQPAKLEDSAVYLCASSLILRQIHPYEQYFGPGTRLTVT.

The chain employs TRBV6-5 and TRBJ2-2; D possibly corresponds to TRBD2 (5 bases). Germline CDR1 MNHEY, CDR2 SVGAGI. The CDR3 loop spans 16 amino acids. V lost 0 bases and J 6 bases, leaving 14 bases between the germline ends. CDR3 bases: TGTGCCAGCAGTTACTCACCCCCGTGGGGAGCCGGGGAGCTGTTTTTT. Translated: CASSYSPPWGAGELFF.

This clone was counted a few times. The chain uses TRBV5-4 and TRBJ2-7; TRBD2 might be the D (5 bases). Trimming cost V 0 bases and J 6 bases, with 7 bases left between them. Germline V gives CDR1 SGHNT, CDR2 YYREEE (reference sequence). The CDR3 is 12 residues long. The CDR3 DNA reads TGTGCCAGCAGCTTGGTAGGACTCGAGCAGTACTTC. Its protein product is CASSLVGLEQYF.

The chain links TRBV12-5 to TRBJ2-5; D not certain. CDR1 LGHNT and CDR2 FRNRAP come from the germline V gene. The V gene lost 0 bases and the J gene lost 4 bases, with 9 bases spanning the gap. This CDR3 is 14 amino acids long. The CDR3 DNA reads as TGTGCTAGTGGTTTGGTTGGGCTGGGAGAGACCCAGTACTTC. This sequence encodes CASGLVGLGETQYF.

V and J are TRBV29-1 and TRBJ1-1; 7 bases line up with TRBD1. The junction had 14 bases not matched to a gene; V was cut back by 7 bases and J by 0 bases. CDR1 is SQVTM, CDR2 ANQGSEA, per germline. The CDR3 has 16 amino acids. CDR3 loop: CSASGTALSMNTEAFF. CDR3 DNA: TGCAGCGCCTCCGGGACAGCCTTGAGTATGAACACTGAAGCTTTCTTT.

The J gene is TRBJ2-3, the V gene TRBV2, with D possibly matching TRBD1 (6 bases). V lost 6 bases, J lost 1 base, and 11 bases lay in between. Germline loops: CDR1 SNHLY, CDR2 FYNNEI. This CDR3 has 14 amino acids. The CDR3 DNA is TGTGCCAGCAGCCTACAGGGCGGCACAGATACGCAGTATTTT. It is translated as CASSLQGGTDTQYF.

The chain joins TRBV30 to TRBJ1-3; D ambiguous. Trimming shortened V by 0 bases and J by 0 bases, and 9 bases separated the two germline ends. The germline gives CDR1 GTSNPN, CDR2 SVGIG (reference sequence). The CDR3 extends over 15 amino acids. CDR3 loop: CAWSVLRRSGNTIYF. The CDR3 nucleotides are TGTGCCTGGAGTGTACTACGGCGCTCTGGAAACACCATATATTTT.

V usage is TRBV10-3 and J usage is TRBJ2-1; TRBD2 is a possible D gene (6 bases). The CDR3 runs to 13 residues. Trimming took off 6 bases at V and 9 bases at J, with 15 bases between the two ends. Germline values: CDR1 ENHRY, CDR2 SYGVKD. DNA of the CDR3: TGTGCCATCAGCGGAGGGCCAGTTAGTGAGCAGTTCTTC. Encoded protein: CAISGGPVSEQFF.

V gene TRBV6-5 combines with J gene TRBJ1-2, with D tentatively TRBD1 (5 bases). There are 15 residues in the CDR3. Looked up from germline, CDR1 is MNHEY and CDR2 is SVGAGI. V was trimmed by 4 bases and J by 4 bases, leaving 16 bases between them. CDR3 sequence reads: CASSWDQGSIYGYTF. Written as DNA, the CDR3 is TGTGCCAGCAGTTGGGATCAGGGATCAATCTATGGCTACACCTTC.

The CDR3 DNA is TGCGCCAGCAGCCAAGATTCGGCTAGCGGGAGTGGCGAGCAGTTCTTC. It yields the protein CASSQDSASGSGEQFF. The rearrangement links TRBV4-3 to TRBJ2-1; 10 bases line up with TRBD2. The trim removed 0 bases at V and 10 bases at J, leaving 9 bases unmatched. Germline V CDR1 and CDR2: LGHNA, YSLEER. The CDR3 covers 16 residues.

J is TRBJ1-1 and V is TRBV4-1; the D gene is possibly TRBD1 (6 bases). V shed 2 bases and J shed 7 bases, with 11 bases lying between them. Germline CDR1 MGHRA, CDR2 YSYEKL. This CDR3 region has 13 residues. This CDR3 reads CASSQQGTLEAFF. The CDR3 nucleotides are TGCGCCAGCAGCCAACAAGGGACACTTGAAGCTTTCTTT.

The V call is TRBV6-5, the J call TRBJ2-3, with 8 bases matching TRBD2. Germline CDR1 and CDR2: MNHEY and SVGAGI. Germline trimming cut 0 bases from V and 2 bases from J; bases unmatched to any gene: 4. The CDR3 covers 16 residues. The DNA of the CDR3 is TGTGCCAGCAGTTACTCTACGGGGGGGTTCACAGATACGCAGTATTTT. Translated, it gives CASSYSTGGFTDTQYF.